This T cell receptor beta chain was obtained from a study of blood T cell repertoires in COVID-19. Germline CDR1 is SGHRS and CDR2 is YFSETQ. The V and J ends lost 4 bases and 7 bases, in that order; junction bases with no gene match: 6. The CDR3 has 15 amino acids. Someone with COVID-19 had been met by exposed participants within 2 weeks before study entry. As handled by the study authors: The authors estimated nucleated cell counts from reference gene primer amplification. Data came from immunoSEQ multiplex PCR; TCRdb stores just in-frame clones and leaves some out. V, J and clone size are taken as reported in that table, and D and trimming were inferred from the DNA itself. The data hold around 160,000 clones, with around 83% observed a single time.

The sequenced sample was PBMCs or T cells enriched from blood (not recorded which). The chain employs TRBV5-1 and TRBJ2-1; 12 bases fit TRBD2. The origin of this receptor is a woman between 50 and 59 years old who had been exposed to COVID-19. CDR3 DNA: TGCGCCAGCAGCACGACTAGCGGGAGTGAAAATGAGCAGTTCTTC. It translates to CASSTTSGSENEQFF.